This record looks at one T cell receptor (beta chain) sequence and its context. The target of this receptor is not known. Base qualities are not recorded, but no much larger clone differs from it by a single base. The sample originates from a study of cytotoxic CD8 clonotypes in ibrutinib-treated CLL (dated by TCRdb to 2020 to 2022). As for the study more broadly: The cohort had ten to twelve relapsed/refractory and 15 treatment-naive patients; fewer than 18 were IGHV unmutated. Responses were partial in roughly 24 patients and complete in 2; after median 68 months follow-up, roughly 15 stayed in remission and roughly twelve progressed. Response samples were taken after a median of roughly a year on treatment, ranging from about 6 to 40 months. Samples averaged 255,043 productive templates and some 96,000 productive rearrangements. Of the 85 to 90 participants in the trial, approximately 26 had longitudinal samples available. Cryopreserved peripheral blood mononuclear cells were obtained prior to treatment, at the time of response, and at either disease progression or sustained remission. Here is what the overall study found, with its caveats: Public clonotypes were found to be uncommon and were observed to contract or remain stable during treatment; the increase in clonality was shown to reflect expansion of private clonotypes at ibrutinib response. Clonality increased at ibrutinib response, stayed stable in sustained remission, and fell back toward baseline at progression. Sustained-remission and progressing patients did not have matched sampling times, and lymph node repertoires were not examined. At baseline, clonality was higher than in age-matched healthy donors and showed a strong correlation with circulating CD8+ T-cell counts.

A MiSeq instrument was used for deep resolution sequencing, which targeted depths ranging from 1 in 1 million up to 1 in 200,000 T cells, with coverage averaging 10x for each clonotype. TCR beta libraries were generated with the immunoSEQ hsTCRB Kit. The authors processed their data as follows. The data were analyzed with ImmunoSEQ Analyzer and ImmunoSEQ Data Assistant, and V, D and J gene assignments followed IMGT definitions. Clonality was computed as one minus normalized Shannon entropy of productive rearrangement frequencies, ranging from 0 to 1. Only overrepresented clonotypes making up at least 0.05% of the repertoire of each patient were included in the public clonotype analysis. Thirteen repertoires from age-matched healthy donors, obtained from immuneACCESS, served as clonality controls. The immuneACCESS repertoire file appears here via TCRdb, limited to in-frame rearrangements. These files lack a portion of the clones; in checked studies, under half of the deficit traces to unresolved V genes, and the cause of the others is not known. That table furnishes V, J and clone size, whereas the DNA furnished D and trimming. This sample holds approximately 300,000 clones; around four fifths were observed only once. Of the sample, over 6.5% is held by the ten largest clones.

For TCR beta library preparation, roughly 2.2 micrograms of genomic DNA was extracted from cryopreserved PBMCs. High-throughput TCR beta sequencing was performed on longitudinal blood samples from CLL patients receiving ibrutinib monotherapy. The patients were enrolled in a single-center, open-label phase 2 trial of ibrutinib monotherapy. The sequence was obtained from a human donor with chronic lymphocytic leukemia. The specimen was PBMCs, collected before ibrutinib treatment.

In nucleotide form, the sequence is TGTGCCAGCAGCTTCGGGGGGAGCGGGTTGTACAATGAGCAGTTCTTC. Its amino acids are CASSFGGSGLYNEQFF. The V and J segments used are TRBV5-4 and TRBJ2-1, and TRBD2 aligns with 7 junction nucleotides. According to the germline V gene (reference sequence), CDR1 reads SGHNT and CDR2 reads YYREEE. The germline V and J ends show losses of 2 bases and 4 bases respectively, and no gene match explains 9 bases of the junction. The CDR3 measures 16 amino acids from cysteine to phenylalanine. Of the read, only the CDR3 DNA is kept; its 48 bases are in frame from base 1.